The sequence of this TCR beta chain was determined in a study of Graves' ophthalmopathy and Graves' hyperthyroidism (dated by TCRdb to 2016 to 2019). For the wider study: Peripheral blood was collected at initial diagnosis, prior to any treatment. Following sampling, methimazole starting at 30 mg daily was administered to hyperthyroidism patients, and high-dose intravenous methylprednisolone was administered to ophthalmopathy patients. The independent validation cohort included 18 to 20 hyperthyroidism patients plus 17 patients who later progressed from hyperthyroidism to ophthalmopathy. The roughly 90 discovery patients were divided at random into training and test sets in a 7:3 ratio. In about six hyperthyroidism patients, the T-cell repertoires found in thyroid tissue were compared with those found in blood. To explore V-J signatures that distinguish ophthalmopathy from hyperthyroidism, a discovery set of 95 to 100 patients was enrolled, made up of 40 to 45 with ophthalmopathy and fewer than 60 with stable hyperthyroidism. In total, 135 blood samples were TCR-sequenced: roughly 45 ophthalmopathy, 75 hyperthyroidism and roughly 17 hyperthyroidism-to-ophthalmopathy patients. To tell Graves' ophthalmopathy apart from Graves' hyperthyroidism, and to predict which patients would progress to ophthalmopathy, the study relied on TCR beta repertoire signatures. What the research found in general, with its limitations: In validation, the model predicted ophthalmopathy progression with over 60% sensitivity and roughly 72% specificity; more than ten predicted patients were CT-confirmed with GO in a median of approximately six months. Ophthalmopathy was separated from stable hyperthyroidism by the 13-signature model with about 88% sensitivity and around 81% specificity in cross-validation and with 80%/75% in the test set. Most expanded thyroid clonotypes with frequency above 0.001 were also detected in blood, suggesting blood repertoires may reflect the thyroid immune response. No statistical method was used to set the sample size in advance, and the investigators knew which group each participant was assigned to.

Ophthalmopathy patients were characterized by moderately to severely active disease, a Clinical Activity Score of at least 3, a NOSPECS grade of at least 4, and a disease duration under 3 months. Patients with other autoimmune diseases, uncontrolled infections, pregnancy or lactation were excluded from the study. Clinical symptoms, serum thyroxine, TRAb, thyroid ultrasound and orbital computed tomography formed the basis of the diagnosis. Using Ficoll-Paque density gradient centrifugation, PBMCs were isolated from 9.5 to 10 ml of fresh peripheral blood. Total RNA was extracted using Trizol reagent, and RNA quality was checked on an Agilent 2100 Bioanalyzer. For repertoire sequencing, the TCR beta CDR3 regions were amplified from RNA transcripts. A first-round RT-PCR used HTBI primers with the Qiagen OneStep RT-PCR kit, followed by a second-round multiplex PCR, size selection and purification. The libraries underwent paired-end sequencing with 100 bp reads on an Illumina HiSeq2000. The original pipeline was this. SOAPnuke was used for read processing, and reads with adapters, uncalled bases, a mean Phred below 15, or no exact constant-primer or identifier match were discarded. COPE v1.2.5 was used to merge the high-quality paired reads. Each unique nucleotide sequence was defined as a clonotype, and clonotypes were aligned to IMGT TRB V, D and J references with MiTCR v1.1. Analysis was restricted to V-J combinations with a frequency above 0.0001, which covered 99% to 99.2% of repertoires. A TCR clonal expansion and chaos score per V-J combination was defined as the ratio of F50 clonal expansion to chaos observed in the TCRdist matrix. Welch's t-statistics and random forest were used to narrow the features down to more than 10 V-J combinations, which were then fed into a naive Bayes classifier. The similarity between thyroid and blood repertoires was quantified using the Morisita-Horn index. Using fastp at Q25 and MiXCR, TCRdb reprocessed the public reads and kept productive beta chains. CDR3 protein sequences are deduplicated, and each keeps its most common genes and DNA. TCRdb's processing, not the authors', yielded these V and J calls. In all, the sample holds approximately 210,000 distinct CDR3 sequences, and around 28% of those were seen once. Approximately 9% of the sample belongs to the ten largest clones.

This clonotype was observed many times. The antigen it recognizes is unknown. Per-base quality was not reported, and no clone a single base away is much larger than it. At the junction V is shortened by 4 bases and J by 6 bases, with 13 bases in between. According to the germline V gene, CDR1 reads SQVTM and CDR2 reads ANQGSEA. From its cysteine to its phenylalanine, the CDR3 spans 13 amino acids. Only the CDR3 DNA stays, 39 bases, in frame from base 1. The chain uses TRBV29-1 and TRBJ1-5; the D gene assignment is ambiguous. Specimen: peripheral blood. The receptor was isolated from a man aged 50-60 years with Graves' ophthalmopathy. Donor details come from another sample of the same person, matched by shared clones. In nucleotide form, the sequence is TGCAGCGTTGGGTCTGACACTAGTCAGCCCCAGCATTTT. It specifies CSVGSDTSQPQHF.